This TCR beta chain is drawn from a study of blood T cell repertoires in COVID-19. The data were produced by immunoSEQ multiplex PCR, yet TCRdb's version contains in-frame clones alone and is incomplete. Found here are a few hundred thousand clones, about 90% of them singletons; the top ten hold around 2%. Unmatched junction bases numbered 5, after V lost 1 base and J lost 4 bases. Germline V lookup: CDR1 SGHRS, CDR2 YFSETQ. This CDR3 spans 16 amino acids. The V and J genes are TRBV5-1 and TRBJ2-3; 11 bases fit TRBD1. This TCR was sampled from a middle-aged man in a cohort exposed to, infected with or recovered from COVID-19 (not recorded which). Sample: PBMCs or T cells enriched from blood (not recorded which). CDR3 in amino acids: CASSLLGQGDSDTQYF. In DNA, the CDR3 is TGCGCCAGCAGCTTGCTGGGACAGGGGGACTCAGATACGCAGTATTTT.